This T cell receptor (beta chain) was recovered during a study of cytomegalovirus exposure and HLA in healthy donors. A multiplex PCR was run with 60 Vbeta primers and 13 Jbeta primers. Clones were read by immunoSEQ multiplex PCR, and TCRdb kept only the in-frame ones, dropping some. The repertoire has about 140,000 clones, 76% of them found once; the top ten carry around 1.7%. Trimming stripped 5 bases from V and 4 bases from J, with 11 bases between. The V gene's germline CDR1 is MDHEN and CDR2 SYDVKM. CDR3 length: 13 residues. The chain carries TRBV28 and TRBJ2-5, with a possible D match to TRBD1 (6 bases). This TCR came from a woman aged 40 to 55 in good health and CMV-seronegative. Input material: PBMCs. The CDR3: CASSTTGLETQYF. The CDR3 DNA sequence: TGTGCCAGCAGTACCACAGGGTTAGAGACCCAGTACTTC.